This TCR beta chain was recovered during a study of CD8+ T cells in alopecia areata. General observations from the study: Resident alphabeta T cells of normal skin are also sequenced in scalp samples.

This clone was observed a few times. Antigen specificity is unknown. cDNA prepared by RNA extraction and subsequent reverse transcription served as the template for sequencing. Clones were read by immunoSEQ multiplex PCR, and TCRdb kept only the in-frame ones, dropping some. The table shows more than 95,000 clones, with less than 50% occurring only once. Germline lookup yields CDR1 SEHNR and CDR2 FQNEAQ (reference sequence). Trimming took off 5 bases at V and 5 bases at J, with 12 bases between the two ends. The CDR3 is made up of 13 amino acids. Sampling of alopecia areata patients yielded lesional scalp punch biopsies as well as peripheral blood. Investigators sorted PBMCs to obtain both CD4+ and CD8+ T cells.

This receptor was taken from a human donor with alopecia areata. The rearrangement joins TRBV7-9 to TRBJ2-5, with D unresolved. Sequencing was carried out using CD4+ T cells sorted from blood. The CDR3 DNA is TGTGCCAGCAGCCCCCTCTACCCCGAGACCCAGTACTTC. Its translation is CASSPLYPETQYF.